The sequence of this TCR beta chain was determined in a study of shared clonotypes between healthy human individuals. Study as a whole: Donors had three CD4 naive, three CD4 memory, two CD8 naive and one CD8 memory plate apiece. General study results and limits: It was observed that about 5% of naive CD4 clonotypes were shared across a handful of donors. Inspection by rarefaction showed sorted-subset sequencing to be incomplete despite large depth.

In the original analysis: Filtering was not the same, since immunoSEQ gave junction-only sequences without quality scores. Generated by immunoSEQ multiplex PCR, the TCRdb table keeps only in-frame clones and is missing some. D and trimming were read from the DNA, whereas the V and J calls and clone size are those reported in that table. The sample has hundreds of thousands of clones, roughly 95% seen once. Concerning this clone itself: Antigen unknown.

Naive CD8 populations comprised CD45RO-negative cells positively selected for CCR7, excluding terminally differentiated effector memory CD45RA+ cells. Germline CDR1 and CDR2: MNHNS and SASEGT. The CDR3 spans 15 residues. V was clipped by 2 bases and J by 2 bases, with 10 bases between them. The specimen sequenced was naive CD8+ T cells sorted from blood. The gene calls are TRBV6-1 and TRBJ2-1; D ambiguous. The source is a woman aged 25 to 39 in good health. CDR3 sequence reads: CASSEISAAYNEQFF. The CDR3 nucleotides read TGTGCCAGCAGTGAAATTTCGGCGGCCTACAATGAGCAGTTCTTC.